Following are 30 T cell receptor beta chains from one sample sequenced in a study of cytomegalovirus exposure and HLA in healthy donors. PCR involved 60 Vbeta and 13 Jbeta primers. Some clones are missing from TCRdb's copy, which holds only in-frame ones; the method was immunoSEQ multiplex PCR. The table shows about 140,000 clones, with 61% occurring only once. The sequencing input was PBMCs. These receptor sequences come from a male donor in good health and CMV-seronegative.

The J gene is TRBJ2-1, the V gene TRBV30; 9 positions agree with TRBD2. V lost 0 bases to trimming and J lost 6 bases; unmatched junction nucleotides: 12. The CDR3 sequence is 17 residues long. Germline CDR1 is GTSNPN and CDR2 is SVGIG (reference sequence). CDR3 coding DNA: TGTGCCTGGAGTGTCCCGTGGGGCGGGGGGGCGGGCAATGAGCAGTTCTTC. Its translation: CAWSVPWGGGAGNEQFF.

The chain employs TRBV10-3 and TRBJ1-1; D possibly corresponds to TRBD1 (6 bases). V shed 2 bases and J shed 5 bases, with 15 bases lying between them. CDR1 is ENHRY, CDR2 SYGVKD, per germline. The CDR3 extends over 15 amino acids. The CDR3, as DNA: TGTGCCATCAGTGAGAGAGGGGGAACTTGGACTGAAGCTTTCTTT. Protein sequence: CAISERGGTWTEAFF.

The chain couples TRBV6-7 to TRBJ2-2, with D maybe TRBD1 (6 bases). TRBV6-7 is an ORF for which the function is uncertain. This CDR3 region has 16 residues. The ends were cut back, 8 bases at V and 2 bases at J, with 18 bases in the middle. The CDR3 nucleotides are TGTGCCAGCTCTTTCTGGCAGGGACAAAACACCGGGGAGCTGTTTTTT. This translates into CASSFWQGQNTGELFF.

This clone was seen only a few times. The rearrangement links TRBV7-2 to TRBJ2-3; 9 bases agree with TRBD2. V lost 5 bases and J lost 2; bases outside the gene matches: 8. The CDR3 has 16 amino acids. Germline V gene data show CDR1 as SGHTA and CDR2 as FQGNSA. In nucleotides, the CDR3 is TGTGCCAGCAGCCCCAAGACTAGCGGTAACACAGATACGCAGTATTTT. Translated: CASSPKTSGNTDTQYF.

The V call is TRBV2, the J call TRBJ2-7; 11 bases are shared with TRBD1. After removal of 4 bases from V and 3 bases from J, the junction contained 2 bases not matched to a gene. Germline V gene data show CDR1 as SNHLY and CDR2 as FYNNEI. The CDR3 is made up of 14 amino acids. The CDR3 DNA sequence: TGTGCCAGCAGTGTCGGGACAGGGGGCTACGAGCAGTACTTC. Its protein is CASSVGTGGYEQYF. The full variable domain, completed using reference TRBV2 and TRBJ2-7, is EPEVTQTPSHQVTQMGQEVILRCVPISNHLYFYWYRQILGQKVEFLVSFYNNEISEKSEIFDDQFSVERPDGSNFTLKIRSTKLEDSAMYFCASSVGTGGYEQYFGPGTRLTVT.

This clone was observed a handful of times. The CDR3 spells CASSLVWAGGRNQPQHF. The DNA for the CDR3 is TGTGCCAGCAGTTTAGTTTGGGCAGGGGGCCGCAATCAGCCCCAGCATTTT. The V gene is TRBV27, the J gene TRBJ1-5, with 8 bases matching TRBD1. V gave up 2 bases and J gave up 2 bases; unmatched junction bases: 8. Germline loops: CDR1 MNHEY, CDR2 SMNVEV (reference sequence). The CDR3 consists of 17 residues.

The chain joins TRBV30 to TRBJ1-4; D might be TRBD1 (6 bases). This CDR3 spans 13 amino acids. V lost 8 bases and J 8 bases, leaving 18 bases between the germline ends. Germline CDR1 is GTSNPN and CDR2 is SVGIG (reference sequence). The CDR3 sequence: CAGGAGGEEKLFF. CDR3 bases: TGTGCCGGGGGGGCCGGGGGCGAAGAAAAACTGTTTTTT.

The rearrangement links TRBV30 to TRBJ2-2; tentative D call: TRBD2 (7 bases). This CDR3 contains 14 residues. Trimming shortened V by 4 bases and J by 1 base, and 10 bases separated the two germline ends. Germline V gene lookup returns CDR1 GTSNPN and CDR2 SVGIG (reference sequence). The CDR3 DNA reads TGTGCCTGGAACGGGGGGCGGAACACCGGGGAGCTGTTTTTT. It yields the protein CAWNGGRNTGELFF.

This chain joins TRBV11-2 and TRBJ1-4, with TRBD1 identical over 7 bases. Germline CDR1 and CDR2: SGHAT and FQNNGV. Trimming at V came to 5 bases and at J to 8 bases, leaving 8 bases not matched to a gene. The CDR3 is 14 residues long. The CDR3 loop reads CASSLGGSSEKLFF. CDR3 DNA sequence: TGTGCCAGCAGCCTAGGGGGCTCATCCGAAAAACTGTTTTTT.

This chain joins TRBV7-6 and TRBJ2-6; D perhaps matches TRBD2 (6 bases). Trimming pared 0 bases from V and 2 bases from J, leaving 8 bases between. From germline, CDR1 is SGHVS and CDR2 FNYEAQ. The CDR3 has 16 amino acids. CDR3 nucleotide sequence: TGTGCCAGCAGCTTAGCGTCGGGGGCTGGGGCCAACGTCCTGACTTTC. It encodes CASSLASGAGANVLTF. Filled out from reference TRBV7-6 and TRBJ2-6, the complete variable domain reads GAGVSQSPRYKVTKRGQDVALRCDPISGHVSLYWYRQALGQGPEFLTYFNYEAQQDKSGLPNDRFSAERPEGSISTLTIQRTEQRDSAMYRCASSLASGAGANVLTFGAGSRLTVL.

This chain uses TRBV28 with TRBJ2-2, with a tentative D call TRBD2 (5 bases). Germline V lookup: CDR1 MDHEN, CDR2 SYDVKM. This CDR3 contains 15 residues. With 3 bases removed from V and 3 bases from J, the gap between germline ends came to 11 bases. In DNA form, the CDR3 reads TGTGCCAGCAGTTTCAGCAGGACTCACACCGGGGAGCTGTTTTTT. This sequence encodes CASSFSRTHTGELFF.

The chain is built from TRBV4-3 and TRBJ1-1; 9 nucleotides agree with TRBD1. Germline trimming cut 0 bases from V and 1 base from J; bases unmatched to any gene: 6. In germline, CDR1 is LGHNA, CDR2 YSLEER. This CDR3 has 17 amino acids. CDR3 in DNA: TGCGCCAGCAGCCAAGATCGGCCGACAGGGGGGAACACTGAAGCTTTCTTT. Translated, it gives CASSQDRPTGGNTEAFF.

The chain couples TRBV5-1 to TRBJ1-1; 7 nucleotides agree with TRBD1. V shed 4 bases, J shed 7 bases, and the junction held 7 bases outside the gene matches. Per the germline V gene, CDR1 is SGHRS and CDR2 is YFSETQ. This CDR3 region has 13 residues. The CDR3 DNA is TGCGCCAGCAGCCTCGGACAGGATTTTGAAGCTTTCTTT. Translated: CASSLGQDFEAFF.

The genes are TRBV5-1 and TRBJ1-3; D call uncertain. Trimming took off 4 bases at V and 8 bases at J, with 10 bases between the two ends. Germline lookup yields CDR1 SGHRS and CDR2 YFSETQ. CDR3 length: 12 amino acids. The CDR3, as DNA: TGCGCCAGCAGCCCCACCGGGGACACCATATATTTT. Its translation: CASSPTGDTIYF.

This clone was seen more than once but under ten times. The rearrangement uses TRBV6-5 and TRBJ1-6; no definite D call. CDR1 and CDR2 from the germline V gene are MNHEY and SVGAGI. CDR3 length equals 15 residues. Trimming left V 5 bases short and J 7 bases short, with 15 bases between. The DNA of the CDR3 is TGTGCCAGCAGTGGCCCGGGTGGCCTCAATTCACCCCTCCACTTT. It specifies CASSGPGGLNSPLHF.

The rearrangement joins TRBV7-2 to TRBJ1-5; the D is unclear. In germline, CDR1 is SGHTA, CDR2 FQGNSA. The CDR3 sequence is 12 residues long. V lost 8 bases to trimming and J lost 4 bases, with 9 bases between them. The CDR3 loop reads CASAAGNQPQHF. For the CDR3, the DNA is TGTGCCAGCGCCGCGGGGAATCAGCCCCAGCATTTT. The full variable domain, completed using reference TRBV7-2 and TRBJ1-5, is GAGVSQSPSNKVTEKGKDVELRCDPISGHTALYWYRQSLGQGLEFLIYFQGNSAPDKSGLPSDRFSAERTGGSVSTLTIQRTQQEDSAVYLCASAAGNQPQHFGDGTRLSIL.

This rearrangement joins TRBV4-3 to TRBJ1-2, with 8 nucleotides matching TRBD1. This CDR3 comprises 17 residues. The germline CDR1 and CDR2 sequences are LGHNA and YSLEER. V gave up 0 bases and J gave up 1 base; unmatched junction bases: 7. Here the CDR3 reads CASSQEGTGRGNYGYTF. For the CDR3, the DNA is TGCGCCAGCAGCCAAGAAGGGACAGGTCGGGGTAACTATGGCTACACCTTC.

V gene TRBV4-1 combines with J gene TRBJ1-2, with TRBD1 identical over 8 bases. V lost 1 base, J lost 2 bases, and 9 bases stayed unmatched. The CDR3 contains 17 residues. Per germline, CDR1 MGHRA and CDR2 YSYEKL. CDR3 protein: CASSQGTGTGVNYGYTF. The CDR3 DNA follows: TGCGCCAGCAGCCAAGGAACCGGGACAGGCGTCAACTATGGCTACACCTTC.

The gene calls are TRBV4-1 and TRBJ1-5, with unresolved D. This CDR3 comprises 15 residues. Germline V gene sequence: CDR1 MGHRA, CDR2 YSYEKL. V lost 6 bases to trimming and J lost 5 bases, with 17 bases between them. In DNA form, the CDR3 reads TGCGCCAGCAGGAGTGTGTTAGAGGGCCATCAGCCCCAGCATTTT. Translation: CASRSVLEGHQPQHF.

The rearrangement joins TRBV4-1 to TRBJ2-3, with 8 bases lining up with TRBD1. Germline V gene data show CDR1 as MGHRA and CDR2 as YSYEKL. With 0 bases clipped from V and 1 base from J, the junction kept 3 bases outside the gene matches. The CDR3 extends over 16 amino acids. CDR3 nucleotide sequence: TGCGCCAGCAGCCAAGATGGGGGACAGGGCACAGATACGCAGTATTTT. This sequence encodes CASSQDGGQGTDTQYF.

A single count supports this clone. V usage is TRBV6-1 and J usage is TRBJ1-4; D is unclear. The germline CDR1 and CDR2 sequences are MNHNS and SASEGT. Trimming took 2 bases from V and 7 from J, leaving 14 bases between them. The length of the CDR3 is 15 residues. The CDR3 nucleotides read TGTGCCAGCAGTGAATTTCGGGGAATCGGTGAAAAACTGTTTTTT. It encodes CASSEFRGIGEKLFF.

The table lists this clone with a few counts. The chain carries TRBV7-6 and TRBJ2-7, with 9 bases matching TRBD1. V lost 3 bases to trimming and J lost 3 bases; unmatched junction nucleotides: 3. There are 14 residues in the CDR3. Germline CDR1 SGHVS, CDR2 FNYEAQ. The CDR3 region is CASSFGTGFYEQYF. The DNA for the CDR3 is TGTGCCAGCAGCTTTGGGACAGGGTTCTACGAGCAGTACTTC.

V gene TRBV6-6 combines with J gene TRBJ2-3; a possible D gene is TRBD1 (5 bases). The ends were cut back, 2 bases at V and 6 bases at J, with 18 bases in the middle. The germline V gene has CDR1 MNHNY and CDR2 SVGAGI (reference sequence). The CDR3 totals 16 residues. For the CDR3, the DNA is TGTGCCAGCAGTTACGCGGACACATCTATCGGGGATACGCAGTATTTT. Amino acids: CASSYADTSIGDTQYF.

The CDR3 spells CASSFGGVNYGYTF. The CDR3 bases are TGTGCCAGCAGCTTCGGGGGGGTAAACTATGGCTACACCTTC. The chain is built from TRBV7-2 and TRBJ1-2; maybe TRBD1 (5 bases). There are 14 residues in the CDR3. In germline, CDR1 is SGHTA, CDR2 FQGNSA. V shed 3 bases and J shed 2 bases, with 10 bases lying between them.

This rearrangement joins TRBV9 to TRBJ2-3; 9 bases align to TRBD2. There are 15 residues in the CDR3. Germline V gives CDR1 SGDLS, CDR2 YYNGEE. V shed 4 bases and J 3 bases; nucleotides not matched to a gene: 6. CDR3 nucleotide sequence: TGTGCCAGCAGCACCCGCGGGGGGGCGACAGATACGCAGTATTTT. Amino acid sequence: CASSTRGGATDTQYF.

The gene calls are TRBV6-5 and TRBJ2-1; 8 positions agree with TRBD1. With V trimmed by 6 bases and J by 0 bases, 4 bases remained unmatched. Germline-derived CDR1 and CDR2 are MNHEY and SVGAGI. The CDR3 runs 15 residues. The DNA of the CDR3 is TGTGCCAGCAGCCTTGACAGGGGCTCCTACAATGAGCAGTTCTTC. Its translation: CASSLDRGSYNEQFF.

The chain is built from TRBV5-4 and TRBJ1-1, with 12 bases fitting TRBD1. Germline V lookup: CDR1 SGHNT, CDR2 YYREEE (reference sequence). With 3 bases clipped from V and 10 bases from J, the junction kept 10 bases outside the gene matches. The CDR3 spans 15 residues. Written as DNA, the CDR3 is TGTGCCAGCAGCTGGGGACAGGGGGCCAGAGCAGGAGCTTTCTTT. Protein product: CASSWGQGARAGAFF.

DNA of the CDR3: TGTGCCAGCAGCTCACACGCCGGAGGTACTGAAGCTTTCTTT. Translation: CASSSHAGGTEAFF. V gene TRBV7-2 combines with J gene TRBJ1-1; D not resolved. The germline gives CDR1 SGHTA, CDR2 FQGNSA. Between the trimmed V and J ends, which lost 4 bases and 5 bases, there was a span of 14 bases. CDR3 size: 14 residues.

The chain recombines TRBV29-1 with TRBJ1-1, with D possibly TRBD1 on 5 matching bases. Germline-derived CDR1 and CDR2 are SQVTM and ANQGSEA. The CDR3 is 13 amino acids. CDR3 residues: CSPYGGAHTEAFF. In nucleotides, the CDR3 is TGCAGTCCTTATGGAGGGGCGCACACTGAAGCTTTCTTT.

The CDR3 nucleotides read TGTGCCACCAGCAGAGGGAGTAGTTTGCAAGAGACCCAGTACTTC. Translation: CATSRGSSLQETQYF. The rearrangement links TRBV15 to TRBJ2-5, with unresolved D. The germline CDR1 and CDR2 sequences are LNHNV and YYDKDF (reference sequence). The CDR3 is 15 residues long. Between the trimmed V and J ends, which lost 1 base and 2 bases, there was a span of 11 bases.